The 31 T cell receptor beta chains below all came from one sample that was sequenced in a study of OX40 agonist ivuxolimab in advanced cancers. The protocol was immunoSEQ multiplex PCR, while the TCRdb copy is restricted to in-frame clones and leaves out a portion. The data show around 46,000 clones, with roughly nine tenths seen just once and roughly an eighth held by the top ten. The material sequenced was CD4+ or CD8+ T cells sorted from blood, taken in a trial of the OX40 agonist ivuxolimab. The origin of the receptors is an adult with an advanced solid tumor such as melanoma, head and neck, liver or kidney cancer.

The genes are TRBV7-9 and TRBJ2-7, with TRBD1 matching over 9 bases. This CDR3 has 15 residues. CDR1 is SEHNR and CDR2 is FQNEAQ in the germline V gene (reference sequence). Trimming at V came to 1 base and at J to 5 bases, leaving 6 bases not matched to a gene. The CDR3: CASSLGRTGEDEQYF. In nucleotides, the CDR3 is TGTGCCAGCAGCTTAGGGCGGACAGGGGAGGACGAGCAGTACTTC.

Remarks on this clone: Other DNA sequences from this sample encode an identical CDR3 as well. The gene calls are TRBV9 and TRBJ2-3; D gene ambiguous. This CDR3 is 13 amino acids long. Trimming pared 0 bases from V and 4 bases from J, leaving 6 bases between. CDR1 is SGDLS and CDR2 is YYNGEE in the germline V gene. Here the CDR3 reads CASSVGTPDTQYF. The CDR3 bases are TGTGCCAGCAGCGTAGGCACCCCAGATACGCAGTATTTT.

The chain joins TRBV6-1 to TRBJ2-2; perhaps TRBD2 as D (7 bases). CDR1 is MNHNS and CDR2 is SASEGT in the germline V gene. Trimming shortened V by 2 bases and J by 4 bases, and 11 bases separated the two germline ends. The CDR3 contains 15 residues. This chain's CDR3 is CASSENGGATGELFF. Written as DNA, the CDR3 is TGTGCCAGCAGTGAAAATGGGGGGGCCACCGGGGAGCTGTTTTTT.

For the CDR3, the DNA is TGTGCCAGCAGCGTAGAAGGACACCTCAATCAGCCCCAGCATTTT. This encodes CASSVEGHLNQPQHF. V usage is TRBV9 and J usage is TRBJ1-5; maybe TRBD1 (5 bases). Trimming stripped 0 bases from V and 3 bases from J, with 10 bases between. The CDR3 extends over 15 amino acids. Germline lookup yields CDR1 SGDLS and CDR2 YYNGEE.

The CDR3 loop is CASGRTLNTEAFF. The DNA for the CDR3 is TGTGCCAGCGGGCGGACCCTAAACACTGAAGCTTTCTTT. The J gene is TRBJ1-1, the V gene TRBV2; unclear D gene. This CDR3 has 13 amino acids. Germline CDR1 is SNHLY and CDR2 is FYNNEI. V was trimmed by 8 bases and J by 2 bases, leaving 12 bases between them.

The chain carries TRBV9 and TRBJ1-1; 7 bases align to TRBD1. The CDR3 runs to 15 residues. The trim removed 0 bases at V and 2 bases at J, leaving 4 bases unmatched. The germline V gene encodes CDR1 SGDLS and CDR2 YYNGEE. Written as DNA, the CDR3 is TGTGCCAGCAGCGTAGAAGGGACAGCAAACACTGAAGCTTTCTTT. Encoded protein: CASSVEGTANTEAFF.

The CDR3 bases are TGCGCCAGCAGCCGGCTAACACAGGGAGGGGAGACCCAGTACTTC. Its translation: CASSRLTQGGETQYF. This rearrangement joins TRBV4-3 to TRBJ2-5; tentatively, D is TRBD2 (7 bases). Trimming cost V 4 bases and J 5 bases, with 17 bases left between them. From germline, CDR1 is LGHNA and CDR2 YSLEER. The CDR3 is made up of 15 amino acids.

V and J are TRBV7-8 and TRBJ2-4; TRBD1 or TRBD2 may be the D gene (6 bases each). The CDR3 length is 19 residues. CDR1 is SGHVS and CDR2 is FQNEAQ in the germline V gene. V was clipped by 5 bases and J by 3 bases, with 26 bases between them. The CDR3 nucleotides read TGTGCCAGCAGCGCTCTGGGAATAGTGGGGGGCCCGGGCAAAAACATTCAGTACTTC. This encodes CASSALGIVGGPGKNIQYF.

The gene calls are TRBV6-6 and TRBJ2-3; 7 nucleotides agree with TRBD2. The trim removed 8 bases at V and 0 bases at J, leaving 5 bases unmatched. Germline CDR1 and CDR2: MNHNY and SVGAGI (reference sequence). The CDR3 totals 14 residues. CDR3 in amino acids: CASGLVESTDTQYF. The CDR3 nucleotides are TGTGCCAGCGGACTAGTGGAGAGCACAGATACGCAGTATTTT.

The chain carries TRBV13 and TRBJ2-1; D may be TRBD1 or TRBD2 (5 bases each). This CDR3 has 16 residues. Trimming took off 6 bases at V and 3 bases at J, with 18 bases between the two ends. Germline V gene sequence: CDR1 PRHDT, CDR2 FYEKMQ (reference sequence). CDR3 coding DNA: TGTGCCAGCAGTGATGAGGGGTCCCGCGACTACAATGAGCAGTTCTTC. Translating it yields CASSDEGSRDYNEQFF.

The chain uses TRBV4-1 and TRBJ2-5; TRBD1 matches 8 bases. The ends lost 6 bases at V and 5 bases at J; junction bases unmatched: 2. CDR1 is MGHRA, CDR2 YSYEKL, per germline. The CDR3 has 12 amino acids. CDR3 loop: CASSRTGETQYF. CDR3 bases: TGCGCCAGCAGTAGGACAGGGGAGACCCAGTACTTC.

The chain employs TRBV4-1 and TRBJ1-1, with D unresolved. The CDR3 spans 14 residues. The germline V gene encodes CDR1 MGHRA and CDR2 YSYEKL. Trimming left V 4 bases short and J 1 base short, with 10 bases between. The CDR3 DNA reads as TGCGCCAGCAGCCCCCGAGAGGGGAACACTGAAGCTTTCTTT. Protein sequence: CASSPREGNTEAFF.

This chain links TRBV6-1 with TRBJ1-5, with TRBD1 matching over 7 bases. V shed 3 bases and J 7 bases; nucleotides not matched to a gene: 9. The CDR3 sequence is 15 residues long. The germline CDR1 and CDR2 sequences are MNHNS and SASEGT. DNA for the CDR3: TGTGCCAGCAGTGATTATCAGGGGGGCGGGCAGCCCCAGCATTTT. It translates to CASSDYQGGGQPQHF.

The genes are TRBV5-5 and TRBJ1-1; 8 bases are shared with TRBD1. Germline V gene lookup returns CDR1 SGHKS and CDR2 YYEKEE (reference sequence). The CDR3 loop spans 18 amino acids. J was trimmed by 3 bases and V by 4 bases; bases with no gene match: 17. The chain's CDR3 is CASSPGNTGGSTDTEAFF. CDR3 coding DNA: TGTGCCAGCAGCCCCGGAAACACAGGGGGAAGTACAGACACTGAAGCTTTCTTT.

The chain couples TRBV28 to TRBJ1-2; a possible D gene is TRBD1 (5 bases). The germline CDR1 and CDR2 sequences are MDHEN and SYDVKM. This CDR3 has 14 residues. Trimming removed 4 bases at V and 5 bases at J, with 14 bases between. The CDR3 DNA sequence: TGTGCCAGCAGTTGGGGCAGGGAGGATTATGGCTACACCTTC. Residues: CASSWGREDYGYTF.

The chain joins TRBV19 to TRBJ1-5; a possible D gene is TRBD1 (6 bases). The length of the CDR3 is 15 residues. V dropped 1 base and J dropped 2 bases, with 9 bases sitting between them. Germline V gives CDR1 LNHDA, CDR2 SQIVND (reference sequence). The CDR3 protein is CASSIAGDGNQPQHF. CDR3 DNA: TGTGCCAGTAGTATAGCAGGGGATGGCAATCAGCCCCAGCATTTT.

CDR3 nucleotides: TGTGCCAGCACCCAATCCATCGGCACTGCGAACACCGGGGAGCTGTTTTTT. This translates into CASTQSIGTANTGELFF. The rearrangement joins TRBV9 to TRBJ2-2, with D unclear. Germline assignment: CDR1 SGDLS and CDR2 YYNGEE. The CDR3 sequence is 17 residues long. The V gene lost 6 bases and the J gene lost 0 bases, with 18 bases spanning the gap. Complete variable domain (other parts from reference TRBV9 and TRBJ2-2): DSGVTQTPKHLITATGQRVTLRCSPRSGDLSVYWYQQSLDQGLQFLIQYYNGEERAKGNILERFSAQQFPDLHSELNLSSLELGDSALYFCASTQSIGTANTGELFFGEGSRLTVL.

The V gene is TRBV28, the J gene TRBJ2-2, with D possibly matching TRBD1 (5 bases). V was pared by 4 bases and J by 2 bases, with 11 bases between. There are 15 residues in the CDR3. CDR1 MDHEN and CDR2 SYDVKM come from the germline V gene. As DNA, the CDR3 is TGTGCCAGCAGTTACCCCCAGGGTAACACCGGGGAGCTGTTTTTT. Translated, it gives CASSYPQGNTGELFF.

This sequence joins TRBV9 and TRBJ2-6; 8 bases are a match to TRBD2. The V and J ends lost 4 bases and 1 base, in that order; junction bases with no gene match: 1. Per germline, CDR1 SGDLS and CDR2 YYNGEE. This CDR3 has 15 amino acids. The CDR3 protein is CASSIAGSGANVLTF. CDR3 nucleotide sequence: TGTGCCAGCAGCATAGCGGGGTCTGGGGCCAACGTCCTGACTTTC.

The genes are TRBV19 and TRBJ2-7; the D gene is possibly TRBD1 (7 bases). Germline V CDR1 and CDR2: LNHDA, SQIVND (reference sequence). V was trimmed by 5 bases and J by 4 bases, leaving 18 bases between them. This CDR3 has 15 residues. The CDR3 loop reads CASSWMQGEEYEQYF. The CDR3 DNA sequence: TGTGCCAGTAGTTGGATGCAGGGGGAGGAGTACGAGCAGTACTTC.

The chain recombines TRBV5-5 with TRBJ2-1, with a weak D call TRBD2 (6 bases). Germline V gives CDR1 SGHKS, CDR2 YYEKEE (reference sequence). V was cut by 4 bases and J by 14 bases, with 13 bases left in between. The CDR3 is made up of 11 amino acids. The CDR3 loop is CASSLGLPKFF. The CDR3 DNA reads as TGTGCCAGCAGCCTGGGACTTCCCAAGTTCTTC.

The chain uses TRBV27 and TRBJ1-2; D not certain. With 3 bases removed from V and 4 bases from J, the gap between germline ends came to 9 bases. The CDR3 extends over 13 amino acids. The germline gives CDR1 MNHEY, CDR2 SMNVEV (reference sequence). The CDR3 nucleotides read TGTGCCAGCAGTTTCTCCGACACCTATGGCTACACCTTC. Translated, it gives CASSFSDTYGYTF.

This clone has more than one count but fewer than ten. The genes are TRBV28 and TRBJ1-1, with D unresolved. CDR1 is MDHEN, CDR2 SYDVKM, per germline. CDR3 length: 12 amino acids. Between the trimmed V and J ends, which lost 6 bases and 4 bases, there was a span of 9 bases. This CDR3 reads CASRRWGTEAFF. The CDR3 nucleotides read TGTGCCAGCAGGAGGTGGGGCACTGAAGCTTTCTTT. Complete variable domain (other parts from reference TRBV28 and TRBJ1-1): DVKVTQSSRYLVKRTGEKVFLECVQDMDHENMFWYRQDPGLGLRLIYFSYDVKMKEKGDIPEGYSVSREKKERFSLILESASTNQTSMYLCASRRWGTEAFFGQGTRLTVV.

The chain has TRBV12-5 and TRBJ1-1, with no clear D. The CDR3 has 14 residues. The germline V gene has CDR1 LGHNT and CDR2 FRNRAP. The ends were cut back, 4 bases at V and 1 base at J, with 10 bases in the middle. The CDR3 DNA sequence: TGTGCTAGTGGTTCCCCCGACGGGAACACTGAAGCTTTCTTT. Amino acid sequence: CASGSPDGNTEAFF. The whole variable domain, remainder taken from reference TRBV12-5 and TRBJ1-1, is DARVTQTPRHKVTEMGQEVTMRCQPILGHNTVFWYRQTMMQGLELLAYFRNRAPLDDSGMPKDRFSAEMPDATLATLKIQPSEPRDSAVYFCASGSPDGNTEAFFGQGTRLTVV.

V usage is TRBV19 and J usage is TRBJ1-2; D is undetermined. The CDR3 covers 11 residues. V was shortened by 4 bases and J by 6 bases, with 6 bases between the two germline ends. Germline V lookup: CDR1 LNHDA, CDR2 SQIVND (reference sequence). For the CDR3, the DNA is TGTGCCAGTAGTACTTCCCATGGCTACACCTTC. Protein: CASSTSHGYTF. Based on the CDR3 plus reference TRBV19 and TRBJ1-2, the full variable domain is DGGITQSPKYLFRKEGQNVTLSCEQNLNHDAMYWYRQDPGQGLRLIYYSQIVNDFQKGDIAEGYSVSREKKESFPLTVTSAQKNPTAFYLCASSTSHGYTFGSGTRLTVV.

The V call is TRBV4-3, the J call TRBJ2-3; 7 bases are shared with TRBD2. The CDR3 spans 16 residues. V dropped 0 bases and J dropped 2; count of bases not matched to a gene: 5. Germline-derived CDR1 and CDR2 are LGHNA and YSLEER. The CDR3 DNA follows: TGCGCCAGCAGCCAAGAATACGGGGGGTCCACAGATACGCAGTATTTT. Translating it yields CASSQEYGGSTDTQYF.

The chain uses TRBV9 and TRBJ2-7; TRBD2 matches at 8 bases. The V segment lost 2 bases and the J segment 4 bases; nucleotides outside the gene matches: 8. CDR3 size: 15 residues. Germline V gene lookup returns CDR1 SGDLS and CDR2 YYNGEE. The CDR3 region is CASSVDGGAGYEQYF. In DNA, the CDR3 is TGTGCCAGCAGCGTGGACGGGGGGGCAGGGTACGAGCAGTACTTC.

The V call is TRBV12-1, the J call TRBJ2-5. TRBV12-1 represents a pseudogene. CDR3 length: 16 residues. This chain's CDR3 is CASTKYFRGVQETQYF. The CDR3, as DNA: TGTGCCAGCACCAAATATTTTAGGGGGGTCCAAGAGACCCAGTACTTC.

The chain recombines TRBV5-1 with TRBJ2-3; 8 bases are a match to TRBD2. The V and J ends lost 0 bases and 1 base, in that order; junction bases with no gene match: 7. This CDR3 spans 17 amino acids. The germline V gene has CDR1 SGHRS and CDR2 YFSETQ. CDR3 loop: CASSLAPGGPGTDTQYF. In DNA, the CDR3 is TGCGCCAGCAGCTTGGCACCGGGGGGGCCAGGCACAGATACGCAGTATTTT.

This chain links TRBV2 with TRBJ1-1, with 9 positions matching TRBD1. CDR1 is SNHLY, CDR2 FYNNEI, per germline. The CDR3 is made up of 12 amino acids. The V gene end was trimmed by 6 bases and the J gene end by 8 bases; junction bases not matched to a gene: 4. Here the CDR3 DNA reads TGTGCCAGCAGAGCCGGGACAGGGGAAGCTTTCTTT. It is translated as CASRAGTGEAFF.

This rearrangement joins TRBV5-6 to TRBJ1-6; D uncertain. V was cut by 3 bases and J by 8 bases, with 18 bases left in between. The V gene's germline CDR1 is SGHDT and CDR2 YYEEEE. This CDR3 comprises 16 residues. DNA for the CDR3: TGTGCCAGCAGCTCTATTCGACGCCCAATAGATTCACCCCTCCACTTT. This translates into CASSSIRRPIDSPLHF.